The 2 T cell receptor beta chains given below trace back to one sample, sequenced in a study of T cell repertoires in cytomegalovirus infection. The antigens of these receptors remain unknown. TCRdb independently ran MiXCR on the reads; one entry per CDR3 protein. This table has approximately 910,000 distinct CDR3 sequences, 30% to 40% appearing once. Material: cultured CD8+ T cells from PBMCs, obtained from culture after CMV antigen stimulation. The receptor source for this set is a human donor in good health (CMV status not recorded). Some clones in this sample may be carry-over from other donors' samples.

This clonotype was seen a single time. The chain couples TRBV27 to TRBJ2-1; 7 bases line up with TRBD2. After removal of 6 bases from V and 0 bases from J, the junction contained 11 bases not matched to a gene. The CDR3 totals 17 residues. Germline V gene sequence: CDR1 MNHEY, CDR2 SMNVEV (reference sequence). CDR3 nucleotides: TGTGCCAGCAGCTTGGGTTGGCGGGGGAGCTCCTACAATGAGCAGTTCTTC. Amino acid sequence: CASSLGWRGSSYNEQFF.

The rearrangement links TRBV24-1 to TRBJ2-1, with D maybe TRBD1 (5 bases). CDR3 length equals 14 residues. Trimming removed 2 bases at V and 5 bases at J, with 9 bases between. Germline-derived CDR1 and CDR2 are KGHDR and SFDVKD. The CDR3 nucleotides are TGTGCCACCAGTGATTCCGGCAGGGACAATGAGCAGTTCTTC. It encodes CATSDSGRDNEQFF.